These 3 T cell receptor beta chains came from one sample sequenced in a study of shared clonotypes between healthy human individuals. Clones were sequenced by immunoSEQ multiplex PCR, and TCRdb holds only the in-frame ones, with some missing. In the table there are over 2 million clones, 85% to 95% of which are singletons. The sequenced sample was naive CD4+ T cells from PBMCs. This sample's subset: CD45RA+ positively selected. The receptors shown here come from a man between 18 and 29 years old in good health. Some clones in this sample may be carry-over from other donors' samples.

V usage is TRBV11-2 and J usage is TRBJ2-5, with 10 nucleotides matching TRBD2. Germline V gene lookup returns CDR1 SGHAT and CDR2 FQNNGV. The CDR3 length is 18 residues. The V and J ends lost 1 base and 4 bases, in that order; junction bases with no gene match: 12. The CDR3 region has the DNA TGTGCCAGCAGCTTAGGGGGGGTAGCGGGAGGTTCGGGAGAGACCCAGTACTTC. Translating gives CASSLGGVAGGSGETQYF.

V is TRBV6-1 and J is TRBJ1-4; D possibly corresponds to TRBD1 (6 bases). V lost 8 bases and J lost 6, with 13 bases in between. Germline V CDR1 and CDR2: MNHNS, SASEGT. The CDR3 is 13 amino acids. For the CDR3, the DNA is TGTGCCAGCGGGGGACAAGCCTATGAAAAACTGTTTTTT. Its protein product is CASGGQAYEKLFF.

This clone has only one observation. The V call is TRBV2, the J call TRBJ1-2; D gene ambiguous. This CDR3 is built from 14 residues. V lost 5 bases, J lost 1 base, and 11 bases lay in between. CDR1 is SNHLY, CDR2 FYNNEI, per germline. Here the CDR3 DNA reads TGTGCCAGCAGTCCCGGGGAGGGTAACTATGGCTACACCTTC. Translated: CASSPGEGNYGYTF.